A single sample is the source of the 26 T cell receptor beta chains below, sequenced in a study of early T cells in non-severe SARS-CoV-2 infection. TCRdb fed the 5' RACE reads into MiXCR, producing one record per CDR3 protein. The sample includes approximately 52,000 distinct CDR3 sequences, 8% to 8.5% seen only once; the top ten take around a tenth. Sequencing used whole blood. The receptors originated from an adult who was a healthcare worker with PCR-confirmed SARS-CoV-2 infection or an uninfected control (not recorded which).

The CDR3 DNA sequence: TGTGCCAGCAGTTACTTAGGGGGAGTTCGGGAGACCCAGTACTTC. This sequence encodes CASSYLGGVRETQYF. J is TRBJ2-5 and V is TRBV6-6, with a weak D call TRBD1 (6 bases). The germline V and J ends were trimmed by 1 base and 5 bases, with 14 bases remaining between them. The CDR3 extends over 15 amino acids. Per germline, CDR1 MNHNY and CDR2 SVGAGI (reference sequence).

A word on this clonotype: An end of the junction does not agree with germline; a read error may underlie this. The chain uses TRBV5-1 and TRBJ2-3; D gene unclear. Germline CDR1 SGHRS, CDR2 YFSETQ. The CDR3 is 17 residues long. The DNA of the CDR3 is TGCGCCAACAGCTTGACGGGTGGCCTGGACCGCACAGATACGCAGTATTTT. This gives the protein CANSLTGGLDRTDTQYF. Looking up the rest from reference TRBV5-1 and TRBJ2-3 gives the full variable domain: KAGVTQTPRYLIKTRGQQVTLSCSPISGHRSVSWYQQTPGQGLQFLFEYFSETQRNKGNFPGRFSGRQFSNSRSEMNVSTLELGDSALYLCANSLTGGLDRTDTQYFGPGTRLTVL.

This clonotype was picked up a small number of times. This rearrangement joins TRBV5-4 to TRBJ2-1; maybe TRBD1 (5 bases). Germline V CDR1 and CDR2: SGHNT, YYREEE (reference sequence). V dropped 4 bases and J dropped 8 bases, with 13 bases sitting between them. The CDR3 covers 13 residues. The CDR3, as DNA: TGTGCCAGCAGCCAGGGCGTAGCTGATGAGCAGTTCTTC. It translates to CASSQGVADEQFF.

This sequence joins TRBV5-5 and TRBJ2-1; 7 bases match TRBD1. CDR3 length equals 12 residues. V lost 4 bases and J lost 7; bases outside the gene matches: 2. From germline, CDR1 is SGHKS and CDR2 YYEKEE (reference sequence). CDR3 nucleotide sequence: TGTGCCAGCAGCACGACAGGGAATGAGCAGTTCTTC. It is translated as CASSTTGNEQFF. The variable domain in full, with the rest retrieved from reference TRBV5-5 and TRBJ2-1, is DAGVTQSPTHLIKTRGQQVTLRCSPISGHKSVSWYQQVLGQGPQFIFQYYEKEERGRGNFPDRFSARQFPNYSSELNVNALLLGDSALYLCASSTTGNEQFFGPGTRLTVL.

This clonotype is deemed medium-sized (0.01 to 0.1%). The rearrangement uses TRBV7-2 and TRBJ1-1; no reliable D call. Per germline, CDR1 SGHTA and CDR2 FQGNSA. The V and J ends lost 4 bases and 7 bases respectively, with 13 bases between them. This CDR3 is 13 amino acids long. The CDR3 sequence: CASSYPLPNEAFF. The CDR3 DNA follows: TGTGCCAGCAGCTATCCGCTACCTAATGAAGCTTTCTTT. The entire variable domain, with the rest obtained from reference TRBV7-2 and TRBJ1-1, is as follows: GAGVSQSPSNKVTEKGKDVELRCDPISGHTALYWYRQSLGQGLEFLIYFQGNSAPDKSGLPSDRFSAERTGGSVSTLTIQRTQQEDSAVYLCASSYPLPNEAFFGQGTRLTVV.

A few counts support this clonotype. The chain links TRBV27 to TRBJ1-5; 9 bases align to TRBD1. This CDR3 is built from 15 residues. In germline, CDR1 is MNHEY, CDR2 SMNVEV (reference sequence). The trim removed 6 bases at V and 6 bases at J, leaving 9 bases unmatched. The chain's CDR3 is CASSQAGTGTQPQHF. CDR3 DNA sequence: TGTGCCAGCAGCCAAGCAGGGACAGGGACTCAGCCCCAGCATTTT.

This clonotype was observed at least ten times. The chain recombines TRBV6-2 or TRBV6-3 with TRBJ2-7; D ambiguous. Germline CDR1 and CDR2: MNHEY and SVGEGT. Between the trimmed V and J ends, which lost 4 bases and 9 bases, there was a span of 13 bases. The CDR3 loop spans 12 amino acids. The CDR3 is CASSLDLRGQYF. In nucleotides, the CDR3 is TGTGCCAGCAGTTTGGATCTACGTGGGCAGTACTTC.

This clonotype was seen ten or more times. The chain links TRBV18 to TRBJ1-1; D is unclear. Germline values: CDR1 KGHSH, CDR2 LQKENI. There are 13 residues in the CDR3. V was clipped by 5 bases and J by 0 bases, with 7 bases between them. The CDR3 region is CASSGLLNTEAFF. The DNA of the CDR3 is TGTGCCAGCTCAGGACTCCTGAACACTGAAGCTTTCTTT.

This clonotype was detected ten times or more. CDR3 sequence: CAIGQGEQYF. DNA for the CDR3: TGTGCCATTGGGCAGGGGGAGCAGTACTTC. The V gene is TRBV11-2, the J gene TRBJ2-7, with D possibly TRBD1 on 6 matching bases. Germline-derived CDR1 and CDR2 are SGHAT and FQNNGV. V was cut by 10 bases and J by 7 bases, with 11 bases left in between. This CDR3 is 10 amino acids long.

Ten or more counts support this clonotype. The rearrangement joins TRBV20-1 to TRBJ2-2; TRBD1 aligns across 9 bases. The CDR3 length is 14 residues. Germline V CDR1 and CDR2: DFQATT, SNEGSKA (reference sequence). After removal of 5 bases from V and 4 bases from J, the junction contained 5 bases not matched to a gene. The CDR3 sequence: CSARDRVGTGELFF. The DNA of the CDR3 is TGCAGTGCTCGGGACAGGGTCGGCACCGGGGAGCTGTTTTTT.

The chain recombines TRBV7-3 with TRBJ1-2; D is possibly TRBD1 (5 bases). This CDR3 spans 14 amino acids. Per germline, CDR1 SGHTA and CDR2 FQGTGA. V gave up 5 bases and J gave up 4 bases, with 14 bases separating them. In nucleotides, the CDR3 is TGTGCCAGCAGCCCCCAGGGTACGGTCTATGGCTACACCTTC. Translated: CASSPQGTVYGYTF.

The rearrangement joins TRBV6-6 to TRBJ2-3, with D tentatively TRBD1 or TRBD2 (5 bases each). This CDR3 spans 14 amino acids. Trimming removed 4 bases at V and 0 bases at J, with 8 bases between. CDR1 is MNHNY, CDR2 SVGAGI, per germline (reference sequence). The chain's CDR3 is CASSWDGSTDTQYF. The CDR3 bases are TGTGCCAGCAGTTGGGACGGTAGCACAGATACGCAGTATTTT.

Relative to its sample, this clonotype is medium-sized. This chain joins TRBV20-1 and TRBJ2-1; maybe TRBD1 (6 bases). The CDR3 totals 14 residues. Germline V gene lookup returns CDR1 DFQATT and CDR2 SNEGSKA (reference sequence). The germline V and J ends were trimmed by 5 bases and 2 bases, with 13 bases remaining between them. CDR3 loop: CSALQTGTYNEQFF. CDR3 bases: TGCAGTGCTCTCCAGACAGGTACCTACAATGAGCAGTTCTTC.

The chain couples TRBV4-1 to TRBJ2-3; no clear D gene. The CDR3 has 16 residues. Germline V lookup: CDR1 MGHRA, CDR2 YSYEKL. With 1 base removed from V and 2 bases from J, the gap between germline ends came to 13 bases. This CDR3 reads CASSQADMGFTDTQYF. The CDR3 coding sequence is TGCGCCAGCAGCCAAGCCGACATGGGGTTCACAGATACGCAGTATTTT.

This clonotype was seen at least ten times. The chain combines TRBV25-1 with TRBJ1-3; D remains unclear. CDR1 is MGHDK, CDR2 SYGVNS, per germline. This CDR3 is built from 11 residues. V lost 6 bases and J 10 bases, leaving 10 bases between the germline ends. The CDR3: CASSGGRTIYF. CDR3 DNA sequence: TGTGCCAGCAGCGGAGGACGGACCATATATTTT. The full variable domain, with the rest looked up from reference TRBV25-1 and TRBJ1-3, is EADIYQTPRYLVIGTGKKITLECSQTMGHDKMYWYQQDPGMELHLIHYSYGVNSTEKGDLSSESTVSRIRTEHFPLTLESARPSHTSQYLCASSGGRTIYFGEGSWLTVV.

There are a few counts of this clonotype. The chain carries TRBV28 and TRBJ1-2; D is unclear. V gave up 6 bases and J gave up 5 bases, with 13 bases separating them. The CDR3 is 13 residues long. In germline, CDR1 is MDHEN, CDR2 SYDVKM. For the CDR3, the DNA is TGTGCCAGCAGGTTCCCCGAGATGTATGGCTACACCTTC. Translating gives CASRFPEMYGYTF.

Only a few counts were recorded for this clonotype. The chain has TRBV5-1 and TRBJ1-2; D is possibly TRBD1 (5 bases). V was trimmed by 0 bases and J by 4 bases, leaving 16 bases between them. Per germline, CDR1 SGHRS and CDR2 YFSETQ. The CDR3 covers 16 residues. This CDR3 is CASSLEGYHYGYGYTF. Here the CDR3 DNA reads TGCGCCAGCAGCTTGGAGGGGTACCACTATGGCTATGGCTACACCTTC. The full variable domain, rest sourced from reference TRBV5-1 and TRBJ1-2, is KAGVTQTPRYLIKTRGQQVTLSCSPISGHRSVSWYQQTPGQGLQFLFEYFSETQRNKGNFPGRFSGRQFSNSRSEMNVSTLELGDSALYLCASSLEGYHYGYGYTFGSGTRLTVV.

This clonotype has at least ten counts. The chain has TRBV9 and TRBJ1-1; D is undetermined. The CDR3 length is 15 residues. CDR1 SGDLS and CDR2 YYNGEE come from the germline V gene. The V end was cut by 3 bases, the J end by 1 base, with 13 bases between. The CDR3 protein is CASSGSRQGNTEAFF. CDR3 sequence (DNA): TGTGCCAGCAGCGGCTCCCGACAAGGGAACACTGAAGCTTTCTTT.

This clonotype was recorded at least ten times. V usage is TRBV20-1 and J usage is TRBJ2-4, with TRBD2 as a possible D gene (6 bases). Trimming pared 3 bases from V and 0 bases from J, leaving 15 bases between. In germline, CDR1 is DFQATT, CDR2 SNEGSKA (reference sequence). The CDR3 contains 16 residues. CDR3 amino acids: CSASSLSGLAKNIQYF. CDR3 DNA sequence: TGCAGTGCTAGTTCGCTTAGCGGTCTAGCCAAAAACATTCAGTACTTC.

The table lists this clonotype with many counts. V gene TRBV24-1 combines with J gene TRBJ2-3; 9 bases agree with TRBD1. CDR3 length equals 15 residues. The J segment lost 5 bases and the V segment lost 5 bases, leaving 7 bases of the junction unmatched. The germline gives CDR1 KGHDR, CDR2 SFDVKD. The CDR3 nucleotides read TGTGCCACCAGTGGCGTGACAGGGGGAATAGATACGCAGTATTTT. Translated: CATSGVTGGIDTQYF.

This clonotype has ten or more counts. This chain links TRBV6-5 with TRBJ2-3; no firm D call. V lost 5 bases and J lost 0, with 9 bases in between. Germline CDR1 and CDR2: MNHEY and SVGAGI. The CDR3 spans 14 residues. CDR3: CASSAKLSTDTQYF. The CDR3 nucleotides read TGTGCCAGCAGTGCGAAACTAAGCACAGATACGCAGTATTTT.

The chain recombines TRBV20-1 with TRBJ2-1; D unclear. Looked up from germline, CDR1 is DFQATT and CDR2 is SNEGSKA (reference sequence). V lost 4 bases and J lost 10, with 11 bases in between. The CDR3 sequence is 11 residues long. The CDR3 region is CSAIVIMEQFF. The CDR3 DNA sequence: TGCAGTGCTATAGTTATCATGGAGCAGTTCTTC.

The V call is TRBV12-5, the J call TRBJ1-1; D unresolved. Germline CDR1 LGHNT, CDR2 FRNRAP. Deletions cut 1 base from V and 4 bases from J, with 7 bases between. There are 13 residues in the CDR3. CDR3: CASGLGPSTEAFF. CDR3 nucleotides: TGTGCTAGTGGTTTGGGGCCCTCCACTGAAGCTTTCTTT.

This clonotype has more than one count but fewer than ten. The chain links TRBV20-1 to TRBJ1-2; 8 bases fit TRBD1. With V trimmed by 0 bases and J by 8 bases, 2 bases remained unmatched. The CDR3 extends over 12 amino acids. Per germline, CDR1 DFQATT and CDR2 SNEGSKA (reference sequence). CDR3 protein: CSAREDRGGYTF. The DNA for the CDR3 is TGCAGTGCTAGAGAAGACAGGGGAGGCTACACCTTC.

J is TRBJ2-7 and V is TRBV20-1; the D gene is possibly TRBD2 (6 bases). This CDR3 contains 17 residues. Trimming shortened V by 0 bases and J by 3 bases, and 21 bases separated the two germline ends. Germline assignment: CDR1 DFQATT and CDR2 SNEGSKA (reference sequence). CDR3 nucleotides: TGCAGTGCTAGAGATAGGGCGGGGCTCCTGGGTGGCTACGAGCAGTACTTC. This gives the protein CSARDRAGLLGGYEQYF.

This clonotype was counted a few times. The V and J genes are TRBV7-2 and TRBJ2-5, with D possibly matching TRBD2 (6 bases). CDR3 length: 13 residues. Trimming pared 2 bases from V and 4 bases from J, leaving 8 bases between. Germline assignment: CDR1 SGHTA and CDR2 FQGNSA. The CDR3 protein is CASSLWGGETQYF. CDR3 sequence (DNA): TGTGCCAGCAGCTTATGGGGAGGAGAGACCCAGTACTTC.